This is a list of T cell receptor beta chains from one sample in a study of human T cells and chemical hapten exposure. TCRdb re-derived calls from the RACE reads in MiXCR, one entry per CDR3 protein. The sample contains about 52,000 distinct CDR3 sequences, roughly 11% of which appear only once. Sequences were derived from whole blood, sampled in connection with sensitization to the hapten diphenylcyclopropenone (DPC). The receptor set was obtained from a woman aged 40 to 50 with alopecia areata. Some clones in this sample may be carry-over from other donors' samples. Each CDR3 is given with its conserved first and last residue. D genes are given only for firm matches. Clone size is given for some rows only: seen once, a few or many times, or a class if the clone is expanded.

>few|TRBV6-5|TRBD1|TRBJ1-5
CASSLETGSQPQHF
TGTGCCAGCAGCCTAGAGACAGGGAGTCAGCCCCAGCATTTT
>few|TRBV15|-|TRBJ1-5
CATKSYSNQPQHF
TGTGCCACCAAAAGCTATAGCAATCAGCCCCAGCATTTT
>-|TRBV29-1|-|TRBJ2-5
CSVGTWAGETQYF
TGCAGCGTGGGGACCTGGGCAGGAGAGACCCAGTACTTC
>many|TRBV20-1|TRBD1|TRBJ1-4
CSAPGTGGEKLFF
TGCAGTGCTCCCGGGACAGGGGGCGAAAAACTGTTTTTT
>many|TRBV18|-|TRBJ1-4
CASSPRAPNEKLFF
TGTGCCAGCTCTCCCAGGGCGCCTAATGAAAAACTGTTTTTT
>-|TRBV20-1|-|TRBJ2-5
CSAQIRKETQYF
TGCAGTGCTCAAATACGTAAAGAGACCCAGTACTTC
>-|TRBV9|-|TRBJ1-1
CASSVAVGLAGTEAFF
TGTGCCAGCAGCGTAGCAGTGGGGTTGGCGGGGACTGAAGCTTTCTTT
>-|TRBV20-1|-|TRBJ2-7
CSARRAGEEQYF
TGCAGTGCCCGGCGGGCAGGGGAAGAGCAGTACTTC
>few|TRBV20-1|-|TRBJ1-1
CSARSQLNTEAFF
TGCAGTGCTAGATCCCAGCTGAACACTGAAGCTTTCTTT
>-|TRBV28|TRBD1|TRBJ1-1
CASSGGVGTEAFF
TGTGCCAGCTCAGGGGGAGTGGGCACTGAAGCTTTCTTT
>few|TRBV6-4|-|TRBJ2-3
CASSDSKGRTDTQYF
TGTGCCAGCAGTGATTCAAAGGGGAGGACAGATACGCAGTATTTT
>many|TRBV18|TRBD1|TRBJ1-2
CASSRTTGVANYGYTF
TGTGCCAGCTCACGTACTACAGGGGTGGCCAACTATGGCTACACCTTC
>once|TRBV27|-|TRBJ2-7
CASGRTYSYEQYF
TGTGCCAGCGGTAGGACATATTCCTACGAGCAGTACTTC
>many|TRBV28|-|TRBJ2-7
CASSPGSSYEQYF
TGTGCCAGCAGCCCCGGGTCCTCCTACGAGCAGTACTTC
>-|TRBV5-4|TRBD2|TRBJ2-7
CASSPVAGSSYEQYF
TGTGCCAGCAGCCCCGTAGCGGGATCCTCCTACGAGCAGTACTTC
>many|TRBV5-5|TRBD1|TRBJ1-2
CASSLVAGQGYYGYTF
TGTGCCAGCAGCTTGGTAGCGGGACAGGGGTACTATGGCTACACCTTC
>few|TRBV28|-|TRBJ2-7
CASSWASLGTYEQYF
TGTGCCAGCAGTTGGGCTAGCCTGGGAACCTACGAGCAGTACTTC
>few|TRBV3-1|-|TRBJ1-3
CASSPESSGNTIYF
TGTGCCAGCAGCCCAGAGAGCTCTGGAAACACCATATATTTT
>-|TRBV7-8|-|TRBJ2-5
CASSLPGTFLKETQYF
TGTGCCAGCAGCTTACCGGGAACCTTCCTTAAAGAGACCCAGTACTTC
>-|TRBV11-2|-|TRBJ2-4
CASSTNPPGNPNIQYF
TGTGCCAGCAGCACAAACCCACCCGGCAATCCAAACATTCAGTACTTC
>-|TRBV11-2|-|TRBJ2-2
CASSLAGADTGELFF
TGTGCCAGCAGCTTAGCCGGGGCGGACACCGGGGAGCTGTTTTTT
>many|TRBV18|-|TRBJ1-2
CASSPDQGPHGYTF
TGTGCCAGCTCACCGGATCAGGGGCCACATGGCTACACCTTC
>many|TRBV28|TRBD1|TRBJ2-3
CASSYRDSRRDTQYF
TGTGCCAGCAGTTACCGGGACAGTCGTCGAGATACGCAGTATTTT
>few|TRBV6-2/TRBV6-3|-|TRBJ2-1
CASRSGGPPYNEQFF
TGTGCCAGCAGATCCGGGGGGCCCCCTTACAATGAGCAGTTCTTC
>-|TRBV9|-|TRBJ2-1
CASSVESAAEQFF
TGTGCCAGCAGCGTAGAGTCAGCTGCCGAGCAGTTCTTC
>many|TRBV7-9|-|TRBJ1-4
CASSLSLSNEKLFF
TGTGCCAGCAGCTTATCGCTTTCTAATGAAAAACTGTTTTTT
>few|TRBV18|-|TRBJ2-7
CASSPESTSYEQYF
TGTGCCAGCTCACCAGAATCGACTAGCTACGAGCAGTACTTC
>-|TRBV11-2|-|TRBJ2-2
CASSLFTRRAGELFF
TGTGCCAGCAGCTTGTTCACTAGGAGGGCCGGGGAGCTGTTTTTT
>many|TRBV18|TRBD1|TRBJ2-7
CASSGTGSYEQYF
TGTGCCAGCTCCGGGACAGGATCCTACGAGCAGTACTTC
>-|TRBV4-2|TRBD2|TRBJ2-7
CASSQEASGTTYEQYF
TGTGCCAGCAGCCAAGAAGCTAGCGGGACTACCTACGAGCAGTACTTC
>few|TRBV7-2|-|TRBJ2-3
CASSLGGGTTDTQYF
TGTGCCAGCAGCCTGGGGGGCGGGACCACAGATACGCAGTATTTT
>few|TRBV7-3|-|TRBJ2-6
CASSLGHGANVLTF
TGTGCCAGCAGCTTAGGGCACGGGGCCAACGTCCTGACTTTC
>few|TRBV21-1|-|TRBJ2-6
CASTHRDRGSGANVLTF
TGTGCCAGCACCCACCGGGACAGGGGATCTGGGGCCAACGTCCTGACTTTC
>-|TRBV20-1|-|TRBJ2-3
CSGGLPSTDTQYF
TGCAGTGGGGGGCTCCCTAGCACAGATACGCAGTATTTT
>many|TRBV28|TRBD1|TRBJ2-3
CASSFGQGALWGTQYF
TGTGCCAGCAGTTTCGGGCAGGGGGCATTGTGGGGTACGCAGTATTTT
>few|TRBV6-5|-|TRBJ1-5
CASSPALSGPQHF
TGTGCCAGCAGCCCCGCCCTCTCGGGGCCCCAGCATTTT
>many|TRBV6-2/TRBV6-3|TRBD1|TRBJ2-2
CASGGQQDTGELFF
TGTGCCAGCGGGGGACAGCAGGACACCGGGGAGCTGTTTTTT
>many|TRBV7-9|TRBD1|TRBJ1-4
CASSLGTGTGGGKLFF
TGTGCCAGCAGCTTAGGGACCGGGACAGGTGGCGGAAAACTGTTTTTT
>-|TRBV20-1|-|TRBJ1-4
CSARRPPEGEKLFF
TGCAGTGCTAGGAGGCCCCCCGAGGGGGAAAAACTGTTTTTT
>-|TRBV10-3|-|TRBJ1-5
CAISESHTELNQPQHF
TGTGCCATCAGTGAGTCGCACACGGAACTCAATCAGCCCCAGCATTTT
>-|TRBV6-2/TRBV6-3|-|TRBJ2-7
CASSYSTTALSYEQYF
TGTGCCAGCAGTTACTCGACGACTGCCCTCTCCTACGAGCAGTACTTC
>many|TRBV5-4|-|TRBJ1-6
CASSFDSINSPLHF
TGTGCCAGCAGCTTTGACAGCATTAATTCACCCCTCCACTTT
>-|TRBV7-2|TRBD2|TRBJ2-2
CASSPAGVTGELFF
TGTGCCAGCAGCCCAGCGGGAGTAACCGGGGAGCTGTTTTTT
>many|TRBV6-6|-|TRBJ1-5
CASSYGGGGQPQHF
TGTGCCAGCAGTTATGGAGGGGGTGGACAGCCCCAGCATTTT
>-|TRBV7-3|TRBD2|TRBJ2-1
CASSPTSGHYNEQFF
TGTGCCAGCAGCCCAACTAGCGGACATTACAATGAGCAGTTCTTC
>few|TRBV5-1|-|TRBJ2-1
CASGSEKSSYNEQFF
TGCGCCAGCGGGTCAGAAAAGAGCTCCTACAATGAGCAGTTCTTC
>-|TRBV29-1|-|TRBJ1-1
CSVGTGGSTEAFF
TGCAGCGTTGGAACTGGGGGAAGCACTGAAGCTTTCTTT
>-|TRBV18|TRBD1|TRBJ2-6
CASSRDSGYPNVLTF
TGTGCCAGCTCAAGGGACAGCGGTTACCCCAACGTCCTGACTTTC
>few|TRBV12-5|-|TRBJ1-6
CASGLGQLNSPLHF
TGTGCTAGTGGTTTGGGTCAGTTAAATTCACCCCTCCACTTT
>-|TRBV14|-|TRBJ1-1
CASSPSGLAEAFF
TGTGCCAGCAGCCCTTCAGGATTAGCTGAAGCTTTCTTT
>few|TRBV28|TRBD1|TRBJ1-3
CASSKTGGQGNTIYF
TGTGCCAGCAGCAAGACAGGGGGGCAAGGAAACACCATATATTTT
>many|TRBV28|TRBD1|TRBJ1-1
CASSLSAPGQALNTEAFF
TGTGCCAGCAGTTTATCCGCACCGGGACAGGCCTTGAACACTGAAGCTTTCTTT
>few|TRBV7-9|TRBD1|TRBJ2-5
CASSLPTRDRGETQYF
TGTGCCAGCAGCTTACCAACTCGTGACAGGGGAGAGACCCAGTACTTC